This T cell receptor (delta chain) was captured in a study of human gamma delta and Vdelta1 T cells (dated by TCRdb to 2016 to 2019). The study in broad terms: The study investigated Delta One T cells, Vd1+ gamma-delta T cells, as cytotoxic effectors against acute myeloid leukemia.

CDR1 TSWWSYY and CDR2 QGS are derived from the germline V gene. A distance of 36 bases separates the germline ends of V and J, which lose 10 bases and 0 bases respectively. CDR3 length: 21 amino acids, cysteine to phenylalanine. The entry retains the CDR3 DNA only, 63 bases that are in frame from base 1. This clone occurred a few times. Its antigen is unknown. Given a far larger clone just one base away, this is likely a sequencing read error. This specimen includes other DNA sequences encoding the same CDR3. Libraries were built with PCR. For sequencing, an Illumina MiSeq was employed. Clone calls in TCRdb were regenerated from the public reads with CATT, after which identical DNA sequences shared one row. The sample has about 6,100 delta-chain clones on record, less than 9.5% of them singletons. The ten largest clonotypes hold 13% to 15% of the sample.

Rearrangement joined TRDV1 to TRDJ1; a tentative D match to TRDD3 spans 6 bases. Sequencing was done on a sample of naive CD27+ Vdelta1 gamma-delta T cells from blood. The source of this sequence is a human donor in good health. The DNA sequence is as follows: TGTGCTCCCGCCTACTTCGCTAAAACACTCCCTGGGGAATGGTACACCGATAAACTCATCTTT. Its protein product is CAPAYFAKTLPGEWYTDKLIF.